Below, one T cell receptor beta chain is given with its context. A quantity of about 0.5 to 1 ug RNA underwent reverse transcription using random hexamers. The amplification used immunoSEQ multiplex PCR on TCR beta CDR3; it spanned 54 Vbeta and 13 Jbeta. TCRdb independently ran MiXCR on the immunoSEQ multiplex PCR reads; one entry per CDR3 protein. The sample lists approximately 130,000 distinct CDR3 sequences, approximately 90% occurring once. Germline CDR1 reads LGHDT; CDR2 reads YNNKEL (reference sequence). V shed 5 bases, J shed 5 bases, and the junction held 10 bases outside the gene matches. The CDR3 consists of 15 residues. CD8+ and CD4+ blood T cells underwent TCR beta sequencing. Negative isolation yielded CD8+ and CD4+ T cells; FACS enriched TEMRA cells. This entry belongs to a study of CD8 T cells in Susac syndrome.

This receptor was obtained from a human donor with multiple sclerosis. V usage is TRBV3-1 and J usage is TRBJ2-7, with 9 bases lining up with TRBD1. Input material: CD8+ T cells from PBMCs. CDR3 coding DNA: TGTGCCAGCAGCTTTACCGGGACAGGGTCGGACGAGCAGTACTTC. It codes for CASSFTGTGSDEQYF.